What follows are 24 T cell receptor beta chains derived from one specimen sequenced in a study of control samples from healthy donors and cancer patients. Profiled with immunoSEQ multiplex PCR; TCRdb holds only in-frame clones, not every one. The repertoire consists of about 130,000 clones, with 80% to 95% occurring once and the leading ten covering 2% to 3%. Sequencing was carried out using blood. The receptors shown here come from a middle-aged man in good health.

The table lists this clone with a count of one. The rearrangement uses TRBV12-3 or TRBV12-4 and TRBJ1-1; unclear D gene. The CDR3 extends over 13 amino acids. V gave up 10 bases and J gave up 5 bases, with 17 bases separating them. The CDR3 protein is CATGLGFETEAFF. The DNA for the CDR3 is TGTGCCACGGGGTTGGGGTTCGAAACTGAAGCTTTCTTT.

The chain couples TRBV9 to TRBJ1-1; D may be TRBD1 (5 bases). Germline V gives CDR1 SGDLS, CDR2 YYNGEE. The CDR3 totals 14 residues. Trimming removed 7 bases at V and 5 bases at J, with 18 bases between. The DNA for the CDR3 is TGTGCCAGCGGTCGACTAGGGACGAATACTGAAGCTTTCTTT. It encodes CASGRLGTNTEAFF. Full variable domain (missing parts from reference TRBV9 and TRBJ1-1): DSGVTQTPKHLITATGQRVTLRCSPRSGDLSVYWYQQSLDQGLQFLIQYYNGEERAKGNILERFSAQQFPDLHSELNLSSLELGDSALYFCASGRLGTNTEAFFGQGTRLTVV.

V and J are TRBV5-1 and TRBJ2-5; 9 bases agree with TRBD2. With 4 bases clipped from V and 2 bases from J, the junction kept 6 bases outside the gene matches. The CDR3 is 15 amino acids. Per germline, CDR1 SGHRS and CDR2 YFSETQ. This CDR3 reads CASSNPLAGQETQYF. In DNA form, the CDR3 reads TGCGCCAGCAGCAACCCTCTAGCGGGGCAAGAGACCCAGTACTTC. The full variable domain, completed using reference TRBV5-1 and TRBJ2-5, is KAGVTQTPRYLIKTRGQQVTLSCSPISGHRSVSWYQQTPGQGLQFLFEYFSETQRNKGNFPGRFSGRQFSNSRSEMNVSTLELGDSALYLCASSNPLAGQETQYFGPGTRLLVL.

The rearrangement joins TRBV5-6 to TRBJ2-7, with unresolved D. The CDR3 has 14 amino acids. Trimming shortened V by 1 base and J by 0 bases, and 8 bases separated the two germline ends. Germline CDR1 and CDR2: SGHDT and YYEEEE. CDR3 residues: CASSLTESSYEQYF. CDR3 bases: TGTGCCAGCAGCTTGACAGAAAGCTCCTACGAGCAGTACTTC.

V usage is TRBV7-3 and J usage is TRBJ2-1, with TRBD2 identical over 11 bases. This CDR3 comprises 16 residues. Per germline, CDR1 SGHTA and CDR2 FQGTGA. J gave up 6 bases and V 5 bases, and 9 bases lay outside the gene matches. The CDR3 sequence: CASSPNSGGEGNEQFF. The CDR3 DNA reads TGTGCCAGCAGCCCCAATAGCGGGGGGGAGGGCAATGAGCAGTTCTTC.

V is TRBV2 and J is TRBJ2-7, with D maybe TRBD2 (6 bases). Germline loops: CDR1 SNHLY, CDR2 FYNNEI. V lost 11 bases and J 2 bases, leaving 16 bases between the germline ends. The CDR3 totals 13 residues. The CDR3 sequence is CAARKEGPYEQYF. CDR3 sequence (DNA): TGTGCCGCGAGGAAGGAGGGACCCTACGAGCAGTACTTC.

This clone was seen a handful of times. The chain carries TRBV9 and TRBJ1-2; the D gene is possibly TRBD1 (5 bases). Germline values: CDR1 SGDLS, CDR2 YYNGEE. V lost 0 bases and J 8 bases, leaving 14 bases between the germline ends. The CDR3 is made up of 14 amino acids. CDR3 nucleotide sequence: TGTGCCAGCAGCGTAGGGGGGAGTTTTCGCGGCTACACCTTC. It specifies CASSVGGSFRGYTF.

The table lists this clone with a count of one. The chain joins TRBV19 to TRBJ1-2, with 8 bases identical to TRBD1. This CDR3 region has 13 residues. J lost 7 bases, V lost 11 bases, and 12 bases had no gene match. CDR1 is LNHDA and CDR2 is SQIVND in the germline V gene (reference sequence). CDR3 DNA sequence: TGTGCCGTGGGTCAGGGGGCGAGCCCTGGCTACACCTTC. Translation: CAVGQGASPGYTF.

The chain employs TRBV5-4 and TRBJ1-2, with D possibly TRBD1 on 5 matching bases. The V end was cut by 0 bases, the J end by 3 bases, with 12 bases between. This CDR3 comprises 15 residues. From germline, CDR1 is SGHNT and CDR2 YYREEE (reference sequence). Written as DNA, the CDR3 is TGTGCCAGCAGCTTGGTCGAAGTGGGACACTATGGCTACACCTTC. Its translation is CASSLVEVGHYGYTF.

The V gene is TRBV6-5, the J gene TRBJ2-5; tentative D call: TRBD2 (5 bases). Germline V gives CDR1 MNHEY, CDR2 SVGAGI. The CDR3 consists of 13 residues. Trimming stripped 7 bases from V and 1 base from J, with 10 bases between. The CDR3 region has the DNA TGTGCCAGCATCCCCGGGATCCAAGAGACCCAGTACTTC. The encoded protein is CASIPGIQETQYF.

The gene calls are TRBV6-7 and TRBJ1-3; D is unclear. TRBV6-7 is sorted into the ORF group, with uncertain function. V was clipped by 0 bases and J by 2 bases, with 11 bases between them. This CDR3 is 16 amino acids long. Here the CDR3 reads CASSYSSLEAGNTIYF. DNA for the CDR3: TGTGCCAGCAGTTACTCGAGCTTGGAGGCTGGAAACACCATATATTTT.

The V call is TRBV2, the J call TRBJ1-1, with D tentatively TRBD1 (6 bases). The CDR3 contains 15 residues. Trimming pared 4 bases from V and 4 bases from J, leaving 16 bases between. Germline V gives CDR1 SNHLY, CDR2 FYNNEI. The CDR3 region has the DNA TGTGCCAGCAGTGTTACTGTTGGAGGGGGCACTGAAGCTTTCTTT. This translates into CASSVTVGGGTEAFF.

The V call is TRBV19, the J call TRBJ2-7, with TRBD1 matching 7 bases. The CDR3 totals 14 residues. Per germline, CDR1 LNHDA and CDR2 SQIVND (reference sequence). V dropped 6 bases and J dropped 2; count of bases not matched to a gene: 7. The DNA of the CDR3 is TGTGCCAGTAGAGATGACAGGGTACCCTACGAGCAGTACTTC. Translating gives CASRDDRVPYEQYF.

The chain is built from TRBV7-3 and TRBJ2-7; TRBD2 agrees at 9 bases. The V segment lost 5 bases and the J segment 6 bases; nucleotides outside the gene matches: 14. This CDR3 comprises 16 residues. The germline gives CDR1 SGHTA, CDR2 FQGTGA. Written as DNA, the CDR3 is TGTGCCAGCAGCCCAGACGGGACTAGCTTCTTTTCCGAGCAGTACTTC. Its protein product is CASSPDGTSFFSEQYF.

The V and J genes are TRBV6-1 and TRBJ2-7; D unclear. Germline V gives CDR1 MNHNS, CDR2 SASEGT. The germline V and J ends were trimmed by 2 bases and 3 bases, with 8 bases remaining between them. The CDR3 has 13 amino acids. The CDR3 reads CASSESPLYEQYF. The CDR3 nucleotides are TGTGCCAGCAGTGAATCACCACTCTACGAGCAGTACTTC.

V gene TRBV11-2 combines with J gene TRBJ1-2, with D possibly being TRBD1 (5 bases). V was trimmed by 5 bases and J by 4 bases, leaving 11 bases between them. The CDR3 contains 13 residues. Germline CDR1 and CDR2: SGHAT and FQNNGV. The CDR3: CASSPGPGYGYTF. CDR3 bases: TGTGCCAGCAGCCCGGGGCCGGGCTATGGCTACACCTTC.

J is TRBJ2-7 and V is TRBV3-1 (or the pseudogene TRBV3-2); D might be TRBD1 (6 bases). Between the trimmed V and J ends, which lost 2 bases and 7 bases, there was a span of 12 bases. CDR1 is LGHDT, CDR2 YNNKEL, per germline (reference sequence). This CDR3 spans 13 amino acids. Written as DNA, the CDR3 is TGTGCCAGCAGCCAATTAACAGGGCTTGAGCAGTACTTC. It translates to CASSQLTGLEQYF.

The chain combines TRBV6-1 with TRBJ1-5; no definite D call. V lost 0 bases and J 3 bases, leaving 12 bases between the germline ends. The CDR3 is 16 residues long. In germline, CDR1 is MNHNS, CDR2 SASEGT. The DNA of the CDR3 is TGTGCCAGCAGTGAAGCAGCAGGCCGTTTCAATCAGCCCCAGCATTTT. Its translation is CASSEAAGRFNQPQHF.

This chain uses TRBV19 with TRBJ1-2; D possibly corresponds to TRBD1 (6 bases). Trimming left V 7 bases short and J 6 bases short, with 18 bases between. This CDR3 is 14 amino acids long. CDR1 and CDR2 from the germline V gene are LNHDA and SQIVND (reference sequence). The CDR3 is CASTAGTTPHGYTF. The CDR3 bases are TGTGCCAGTACCGCCGGGACAACCCCTCATGGCTACACCTTC.

V gene TRBV12-3 or TRBV12-4 combines with J gene TRBJ2-2; D is ambiguous. CDR3 length equals 13 residues. V was cut by 6 bases and J by 3 bases, with 8 bases left in between. The CDR3 DNA reads TGTGCCAGCAGCTCCCTCGACACCGGGGAGCTGTTTTTT. Translated, it gives CASSSLDTGELFF.

CDR3 in DNA: TGTGCCATCAGGGGAAGGCTAAGCTACGAGCAGTACTTC. This translates into CAIRGRLSYEQYF. The V and J genes are TRBV10-3 and TRBJ2-7, with D unresolved. Germline values: CDR1 ENHRY, CDR2 SYGVKD. Trimming shortened V by 6 bases and J by 3 bases, and 12 bases separated the two germline ends. The CDR3 has 13 residues.

In its sample, this clone was seen once. V gene TRBV3-1 (or the pseudogene TRBV3-2) combines with J gene TRBJ1-5, with 7 bases lining up with TRBD1. The J segment lost 3 bases and the V segment lost 2 bases, leaving 7 bases of the junction unmatched. The CDR3 consists of 16 residues. Germline loops: CDR1 LGHDT, CDR2 YNNKEL (reference sequence). CDR3 nucleotide sequence: TGTGCCAGCAGCCAATTCCCAGGGGGTAACAATCAGCCCCAGCATTTT. Encoded protein: CASSQFPGGNNQPQHF.

This clone was recorded only once. The CDR3 protein is CSVVRGANTGELFF. The DNA of the CDR3 is TGCAGCGTTGTTCGGGGGGCAAACACCGGGGAGCTGTTTTTT. The chain is built from TRBV29-1 and TRBJ2-2, with D possibly being TRBD2 (7 bases). V lost 4 bases to trimming and J lost 2 bases, with 11 bases between them. This CDR3 contains 14 residues. Germline V gene sequence: CDR1 SQVTM, CDR2 ANQGSEA.

The CDR3, as DNA: TGTGCCAGCAGCCAAGATTTTAGGGACAGGGGTACCTATGGCTACACCTTC. Translation gives CASSQDFRDRGTYGYTF. This sequence joins TRBV3-1 (or the pseudogene TRBV3-2) and TRBJ1-2; 10 positions match TRBD1. Looked up from germline, CDR1 is LGHDT and CDR2 is YNNKEL (reference sequence). Trimming removed 0 bases from V and 4 bases from J; junction bases left unmatched: 8. The CDR3 is made up of 17 amino acids.